This T cell receptor beta chain originates from a study of Tregs in tolerant kidney transplant recipients. Produced via immunoSEQ multiplex PCR; TCRdb's table is partial and in-frame only. The sample has under 300,000 clones, roughly 84% seen once. Germline V CDR1 and CDR2: SGHRS, YFSETQ. With 5 bases removed from V and 2 bases from J, the gap between germline ends came to 8 bases. This CDR3 is 12 amino acids long. Unstimulated regulatory T cells (CD4+CD25+CD127-), CD4+CD25- non-regulatory cells, CD4 and CD8 cells were FACS-sorted from thawed PBMCs. The receptor was derived from a human donor in good health. The sequenced sample was CD4+ T cells from blood. The chain has TRBV5-1 and TRBJ2-7; D may be TRBD2 (5 bases). This chain's CDR3 is CASSTGTYEQYF. CDR3 sequence (DNA): TGCGCCAGCAGTACGGGAACCTACGAGCAGTACTTC.